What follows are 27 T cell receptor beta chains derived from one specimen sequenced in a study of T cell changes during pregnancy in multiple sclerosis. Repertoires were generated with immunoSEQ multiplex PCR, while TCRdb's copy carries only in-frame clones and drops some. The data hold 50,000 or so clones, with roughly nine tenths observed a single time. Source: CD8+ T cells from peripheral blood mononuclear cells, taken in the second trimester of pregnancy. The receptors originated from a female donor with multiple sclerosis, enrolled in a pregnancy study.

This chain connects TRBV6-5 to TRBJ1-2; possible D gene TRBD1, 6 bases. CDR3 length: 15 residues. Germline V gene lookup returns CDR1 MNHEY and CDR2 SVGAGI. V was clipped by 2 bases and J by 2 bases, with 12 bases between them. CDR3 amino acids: CASSYDAGANYGYTF. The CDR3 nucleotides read TGTGCCAGCAGTTACGACGCAGGGGCAAACTATGGCTACACCTTC.

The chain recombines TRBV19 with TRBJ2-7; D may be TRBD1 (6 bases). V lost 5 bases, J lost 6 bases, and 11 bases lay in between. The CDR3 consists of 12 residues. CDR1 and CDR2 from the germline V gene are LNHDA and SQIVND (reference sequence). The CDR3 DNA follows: TGTGCCAGTAGTCCAACAGGGATCGAGCAGTACTTC. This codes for CASSPTGIEQYF.

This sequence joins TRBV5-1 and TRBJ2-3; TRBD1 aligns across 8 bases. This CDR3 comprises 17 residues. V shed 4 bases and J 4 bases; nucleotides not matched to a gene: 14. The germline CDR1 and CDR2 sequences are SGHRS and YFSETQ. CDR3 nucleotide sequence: TGCGCCAGCAGCCTCTACCTTAGACAGGGGCGTCCAGATACGCAGTATTTT. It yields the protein CASSLYLRQGRPDTQYF.

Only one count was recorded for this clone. In nucleotides, the CDR3 is TGTGCCAGCAGCTTATTGGGTGCGGTTGTGGGCACTGAAGCTTTCTTT. This gives the protein CASSLLGAVVGTEAFF. The chain has TRBV7-8 and TRBJ1-1; D is unclear. Trimming left V 2 bases short and J 4 bases short, with 17 bases between. The germline V gene encodes CDR1 SGHVS and CDR2 FQNEAQ. The CDR3 length is 16 residues.

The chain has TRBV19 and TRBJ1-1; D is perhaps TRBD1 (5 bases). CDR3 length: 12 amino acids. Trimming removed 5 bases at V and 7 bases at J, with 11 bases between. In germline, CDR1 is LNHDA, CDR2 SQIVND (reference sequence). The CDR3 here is CASSSGGVEAFF. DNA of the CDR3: TGTGCCAGTAGTTCGGGGGGGGTTGAAGCTTTCTTT.

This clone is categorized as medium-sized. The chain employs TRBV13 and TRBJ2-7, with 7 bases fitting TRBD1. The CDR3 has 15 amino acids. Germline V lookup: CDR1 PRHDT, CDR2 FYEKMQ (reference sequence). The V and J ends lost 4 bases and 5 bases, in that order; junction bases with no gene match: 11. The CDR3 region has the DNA TGTGCCAGCAGCTCCTATAGGGACAGAGCCAACGAGCAGTACTTC. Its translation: CASSSYRDRANEQYF. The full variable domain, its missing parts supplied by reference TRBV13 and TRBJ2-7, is AAGVIQSPRHLIKEKRETATLKCYPIPRHDTVYWYQQGPGQDPQFLISFYEKMQSDKGSIPDRFSAQQFSDYHSELNMSSLELGDSALYFCASSSYRDRANEQYFGPGTRLTVT.

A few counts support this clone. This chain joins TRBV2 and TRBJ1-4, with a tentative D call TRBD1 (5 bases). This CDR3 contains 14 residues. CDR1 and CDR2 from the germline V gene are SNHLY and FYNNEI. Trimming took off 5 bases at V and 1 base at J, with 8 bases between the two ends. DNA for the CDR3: TGTGCCAGCAGTCAAAGGGGAACTAATGAAAAACTGTTTTTT. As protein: CASSQRGTNEKLFF.

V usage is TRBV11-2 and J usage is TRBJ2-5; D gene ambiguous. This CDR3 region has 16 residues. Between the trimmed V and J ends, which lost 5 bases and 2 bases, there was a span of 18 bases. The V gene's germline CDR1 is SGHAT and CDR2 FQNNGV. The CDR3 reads CASSDPLGLMQETQYF. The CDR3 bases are TGTGCCAGCAGCGACCCACTGGGCCTGATGCAAGAGACCCAGTACTTC.

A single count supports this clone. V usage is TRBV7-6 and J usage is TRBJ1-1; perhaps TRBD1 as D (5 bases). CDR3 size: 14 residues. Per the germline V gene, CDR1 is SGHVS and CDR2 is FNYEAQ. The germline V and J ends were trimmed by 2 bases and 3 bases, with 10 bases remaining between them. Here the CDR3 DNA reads TGTGCCAGCAGCTTACCGGAAGGGGACACTGAAGCTTTCTTT. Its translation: CASSLPEGDTEAFF.

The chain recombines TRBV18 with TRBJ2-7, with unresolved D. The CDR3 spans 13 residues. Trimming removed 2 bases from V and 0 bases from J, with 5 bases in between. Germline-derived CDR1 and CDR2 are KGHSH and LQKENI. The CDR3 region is CASSPTDSYEQYF. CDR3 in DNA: TGTGCCAGCTCACCAACAGACTCCTACGAGCAGTACTTC.

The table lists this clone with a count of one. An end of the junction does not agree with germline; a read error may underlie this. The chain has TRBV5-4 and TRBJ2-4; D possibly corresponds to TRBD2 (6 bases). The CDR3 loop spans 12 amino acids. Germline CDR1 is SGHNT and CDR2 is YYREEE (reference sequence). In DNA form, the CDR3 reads TGTGCCAGCAGCTTGGTGGAGGGGCCCTCGGACTTC. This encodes CASSLVEGPSDF.

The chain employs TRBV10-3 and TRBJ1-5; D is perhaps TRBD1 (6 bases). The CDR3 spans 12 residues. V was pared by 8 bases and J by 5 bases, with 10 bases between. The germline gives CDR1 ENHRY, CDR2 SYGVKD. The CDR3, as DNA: TGTGCCATCGGGAGGGGGGATCAGCCCCAGCATTTT. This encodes CAIGRGDQPQHF.

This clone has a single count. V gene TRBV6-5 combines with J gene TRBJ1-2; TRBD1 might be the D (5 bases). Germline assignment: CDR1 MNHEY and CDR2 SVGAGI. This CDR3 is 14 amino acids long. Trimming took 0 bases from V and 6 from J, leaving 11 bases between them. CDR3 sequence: CASSYSPGLNGYTF. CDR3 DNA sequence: TGTGCCAGCAGTTACTCGCCAGGGCTAAATGGCTACACCTTC.

The CDR3: CASSQAGGGPWDTQYF. In DNA form, the CDR3 reads TGCGCCAGCAGCCAAGCTGGCGGGGGGCCTTGGGATACGCAGTATTTT. The genes are TRBV4-1 and TRBJ2-3; TRBD2 aligns across 8 bases. The CDR3 has 16 residues. After removal of 1 base from V and 6 bases from J, the junction contained 9 bases not matched to a gene. Per germline, CDR1 MGHRA and CDR2 YSYEKL.

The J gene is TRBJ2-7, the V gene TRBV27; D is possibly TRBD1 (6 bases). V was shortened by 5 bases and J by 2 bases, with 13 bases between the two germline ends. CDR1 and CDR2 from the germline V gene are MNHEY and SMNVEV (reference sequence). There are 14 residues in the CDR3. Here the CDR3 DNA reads TGTGCCAGCAGTACCGGGACATTTCCCTACGAGCAGTACTTC. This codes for CASSTGTFPYEQYF.

DNA of the CDR3: TGTGCCAGTAGTACCACAGGGGGCTCCTACGAGCAGTACTTC. Encoded protein: CASSTTGGSYEQYF. The chain is built from TRBV19 and TRBJ2-7, with 8 bases aligning to TRBD1. CDR1 and CDR2 from the germline V gene are LNHDA and SQIVND (reference sequence). V shed 4 bases and J 0 bases; nucleotides not matched to a gene: 2. There are 14 residues in the CDR3.

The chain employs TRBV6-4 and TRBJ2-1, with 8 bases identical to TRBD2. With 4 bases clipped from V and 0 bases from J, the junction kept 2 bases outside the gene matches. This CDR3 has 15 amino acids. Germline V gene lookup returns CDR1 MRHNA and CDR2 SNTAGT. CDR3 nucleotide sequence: TGTGCCAGCAGTGCCCGGGGGGGCTCCTACAATGAGCAGTTCTTC. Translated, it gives CASSARGGSYNEQFF.

CDR3 nucleotide sequence: TGTGCCAGCAGTGAATATCTGGGGACAGGGAATGGCTACACCTTC. It specifies CASSEYLGTGNGYTF. The chain is built from TRBV25-1 and TRBJ1-2, with 9 bases identical to TRBD1. This CDR3 has 15 amino acids. Trimming cost V 0 bases and J 6 bases; bases outside gene matches: 5. Germline CDR1 MGHDK, CDR2 SYGVNS.

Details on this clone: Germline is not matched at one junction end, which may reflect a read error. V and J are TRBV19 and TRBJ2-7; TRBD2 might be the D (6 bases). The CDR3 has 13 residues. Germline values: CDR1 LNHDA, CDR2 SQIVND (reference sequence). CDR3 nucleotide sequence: TGTTCCAGTAGCGGTCTCGTTGGTTACGAGCAGTACTTC. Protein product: CSSSGLVGYEQYF.

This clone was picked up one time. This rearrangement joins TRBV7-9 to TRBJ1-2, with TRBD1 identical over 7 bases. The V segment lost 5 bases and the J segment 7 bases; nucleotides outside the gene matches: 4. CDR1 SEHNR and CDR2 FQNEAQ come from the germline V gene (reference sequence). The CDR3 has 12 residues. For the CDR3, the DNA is TGTGCCAGCAGCCCAGGGGGGCTTGGCTACACCTTC. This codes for CASSPGGLGYTF. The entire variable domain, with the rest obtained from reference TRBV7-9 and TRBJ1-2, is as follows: DTGVSQNPRHKITKRGQNVTFRCDPISEHNRLYWYRQTLGQGPEFLTYFQNEAQLEKSRLLSDRFSAERPKGSFSTLEIQRTEQGDSAMYLCASSPGGLGYTFGSGTRLTVV.

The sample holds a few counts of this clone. CDR3 coding DNA: TGTGCCAGCTCGGGGGAGGGCTCTGGGGCCAACGTCCTGACTTTC. Residues: CASSGEGSGANVLTF. The V gene is TRBV6-1, the J gene TRBJ2-6; 7 nucleotides agree with TRBD2. V dropped 8 bases and J dropped 0; count of bases not matched to a gene: 4. The V gene's germline CDR1 is MNHNS and CDR2 SASEGT. This CDR3 contains 15 residues.

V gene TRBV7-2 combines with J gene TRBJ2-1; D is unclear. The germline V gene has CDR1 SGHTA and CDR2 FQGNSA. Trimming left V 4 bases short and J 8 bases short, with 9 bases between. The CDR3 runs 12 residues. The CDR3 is CASSSSPDEQFF. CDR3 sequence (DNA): TGTGCCAGCAGCTCCTCCCCCGATGAGCAGTTCTTC. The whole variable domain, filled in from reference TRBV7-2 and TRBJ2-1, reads GAGVSQSPSNKVTEKGKDVELRCDPISGHTALYWYRQSLGQGLEFLIYFQGNSAPDKSGLPSDRFSAERTGGSVSTLTIQRTQQEDSAVYLCASSSSPDEQFFGPGTRLTVL.

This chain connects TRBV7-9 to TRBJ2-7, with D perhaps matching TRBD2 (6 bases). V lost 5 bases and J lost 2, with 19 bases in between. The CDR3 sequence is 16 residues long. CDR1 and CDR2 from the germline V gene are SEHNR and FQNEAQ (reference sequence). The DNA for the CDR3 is TGTGCCAGCAGCCGATTAGCGGTGATCTATCCCTACGAGCAGTACTTC. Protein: CASSRLAVIYPYEQYF.

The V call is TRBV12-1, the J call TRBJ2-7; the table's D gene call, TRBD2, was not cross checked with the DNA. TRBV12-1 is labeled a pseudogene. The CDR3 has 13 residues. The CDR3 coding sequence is TGTGCCACAACCCCGAGCAAGTCCGACGAGCAGTACTTC. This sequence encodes CATTPSKSDEQYF.

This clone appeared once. This chain's CDR3 is CASSVGRLDETQYF. DNA for the CDR3: TGTGCCAGCAGCGTAGGACGGCTAGATGAGACCCAGTACTTC. The chain couples TRBV9 to TRBJ2-5; D unresolved. This CDR3 has 14 amino acids. Germline V lookup: CDR1 SGDLS, CDR2 YYNGEE. The V gene lost 0 bases and the J gene lost 5 bases, with 11 bases spanning the gap.

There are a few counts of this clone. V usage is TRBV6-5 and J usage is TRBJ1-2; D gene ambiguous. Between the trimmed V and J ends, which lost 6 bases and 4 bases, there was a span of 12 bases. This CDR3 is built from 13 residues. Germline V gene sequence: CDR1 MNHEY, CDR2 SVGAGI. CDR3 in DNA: TGTGCCAGCAGGTCGGTGCAGGTCTATGGCTACACCTTC. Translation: CASRSVQVYGYTF.

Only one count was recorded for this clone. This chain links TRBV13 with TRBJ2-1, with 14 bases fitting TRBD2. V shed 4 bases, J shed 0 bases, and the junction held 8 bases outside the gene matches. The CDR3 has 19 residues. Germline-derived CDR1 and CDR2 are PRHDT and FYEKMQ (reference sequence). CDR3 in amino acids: CASSSGTSGGPSSYNEQFF. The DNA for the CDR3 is TGTGCCAGCAGCTCCGGGACTAGCGGGGGCCCGAGCTCCTACAATGAGCAGTTCTTC.